This TCR beta chain was obtained from a study of glioma-infiltrating T cells after dendritic cell vaccination. This sample's time point: after dendritic cell vaccination, including at tumor progression/relapse. Assay used: immunoSEQ multiplex PCR; TCRdb lists only in-frame clones, some missing. The table has 90,000 or so clones, 75% to 85% seen once. The CDR3 totals 18 residues. Trimming at V came to 5 bases and at J to 2 bases, leaving 13 bases not matched to a gene. Germline CDR1 SGHTA, CDR2 FQGNSA. This specimen consisted of blood, obtained after dendritic cell vaccination. The receptor comes from a human donor with glioblastoma. V is TRBV7-2 and J is TRBJ1-5, with 9 bases that match TRBD1. The CDR3 coding sequence is TGTGCCAGCAGCCCAGGGCGGACAGGGGATAAGCGCAATCAGCCCCAGCATTTT. It translates to CASSPGRTGDKRNQPQHF. The variable domain in full, completed from reference TRBV7-2 and TRBJ1-5, reads GAGVSQSPSNKVTEKGKDVELRCDPISGHTALYWYRQSLGQGLEFLIYFQGNSAPDKSGLPSDRFSAERTGGSVSTLTIQRTQQEDSAVYLCASSPGRTGDKRNQPQHFGDGTRLSIL.